This TCR beta chain was observed in a study of monozygotic twins with inflammatory bowel disease. TCRdb reprocessed the 5' RACE reads and reports one entry per CDR3 protein, with no DNA. Seen in this sample are fewer than 450,000 distinct CDR3 sequences; the ten most common clones hold 2.5% to 3%. This receptor was obtained from a human donor with ulcerative colitis or Crohn's disease, or a healthy co-twin of an affected twin (not recorded which). Input material: blood.

The CDR3 reads CASSLWGTDRSNQPQHF. The chain uses TRBV28 and TRBJ1-5; TCRdb gives TRBD1 as the D gene, but with no DNA this cannot be confirmed. The CDR3 extends over 17 amino acids. Germline CDR1 reads MDHEN; CDR2 reads SYDVKM.